This TCR beta chain is from a study of blood T cell repertoires in COVID-19. Overall study context: PBMCs, B-cell-depleted T cells, or T cells were the source of the cDNA or gDNA that made up the material.

Authors' processing steps: Reference gene primers were amplified, and this amplification served to estimate nucleated cell counts. Generated by immunoSEQ multiplex PCR, the TCRdb table keeps only in-frame clones and is missing some. That table furnishes V, J and clone size, whereas the DNA furnished D and trimming. This table holds fewer than 300,000 clones, 87% found once. The CDR3 is 14 amino acids. V lost 4 bases, J lost 4 bases, and 14 bases lay in between. Germline values: CDR1 SGHRS, CDR2 YFSETQ. Material for sequencing was peripheral blood. The receptor was derived from a woman aged 40 to 49 who had recovered from COVID-19. The genes are TRBV5-1 and TRBJ1-2; tentatively, D is TRBD1 (6 bases). The CDR3, as DNA: TGCGCCAGCAGCCCCCTGAGGGGGAGCTATGGCTACACCTTC. Its protein product is CASSPLRGSYGYTF.